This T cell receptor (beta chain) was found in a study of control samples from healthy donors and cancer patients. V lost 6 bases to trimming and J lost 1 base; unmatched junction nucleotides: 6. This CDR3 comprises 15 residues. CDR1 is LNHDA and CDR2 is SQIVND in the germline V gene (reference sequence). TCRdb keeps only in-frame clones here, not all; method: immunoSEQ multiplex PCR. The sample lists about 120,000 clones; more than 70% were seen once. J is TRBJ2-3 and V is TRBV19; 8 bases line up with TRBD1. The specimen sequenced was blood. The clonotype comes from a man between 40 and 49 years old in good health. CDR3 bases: TGTGCCAGTAGCCCCCCAGGGGGCGGCACAGATACGCAGTATTTT. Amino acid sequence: CASSPPGGGTDTQYF.